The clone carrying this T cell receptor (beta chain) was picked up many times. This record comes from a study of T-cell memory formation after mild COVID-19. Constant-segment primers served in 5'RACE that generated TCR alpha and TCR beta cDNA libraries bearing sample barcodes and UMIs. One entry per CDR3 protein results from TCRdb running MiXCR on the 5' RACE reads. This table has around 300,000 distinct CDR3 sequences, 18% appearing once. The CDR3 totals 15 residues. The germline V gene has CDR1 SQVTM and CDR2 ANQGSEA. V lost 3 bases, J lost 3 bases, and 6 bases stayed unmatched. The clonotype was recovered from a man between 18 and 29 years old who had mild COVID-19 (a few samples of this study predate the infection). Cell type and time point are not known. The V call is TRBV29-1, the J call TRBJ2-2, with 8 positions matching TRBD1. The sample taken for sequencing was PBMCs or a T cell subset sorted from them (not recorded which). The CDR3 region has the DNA TGCAGCGTTGAGAACAGGGGGGCTCACACCGGGGAGCTGTTTTTT. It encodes CSVENRGAHTGELFF.